One and the same sample provided the 10 T cell receptor beta chains below, sequenced in a study of control samples from healthy donors and cancer patients. Produced via immunoSEQ multiplex PCR; TCRdb's table is partial and in-frame only. Of some 150,000 clones listed, around 94% are singletons. The sequenced sample was PBMCs. The receptors shown here come from a man aged 60-69 years with colorectal cancer.

The rearrangement links TRBV18 to TRBJ2-5, with D perhaps TRBD1 (5 bases). From germline, CDR1 is KGHSH and CDR2 LQKENI. The germline V and J ends were trimmed by 6 bases and 0 bases, with 14 bases remaining between them. This CDR3 contains 15 residues. CDR3 nucleotide sequence: TGTGCCAGCTCTCTGGGGCTCCCGTACCAAGAGACCCAGTACTTC. Its protein is CASSLGLPYQETQYF. The whole variable domain, remainder taken from reference TRBV18 and TRBJ2-5, is NAGVMQNPRHLVRRRGQEARLRCSPMKGHSHVYWYRQLPEEGLKFMVYLQKENIIDESGMPKERFSAEFPKEGPSILRIQQVVRGDSAAYFCASSLGLPYQETQYFGPGTRLLVL.

The V call is TRBV6-2 or TRBV6-3, the J call TRBJ2-2; no definite D call. CDR1 MNHEY and CDR2 SVGEGT come from the germline V gene. This CDR3 contains 14 residues. V was pared by 4 bases and J by 6 bases, with 12 bases between. Written as DNA, the CDR3 is TGTGCCAGCAGTTCCCCCTCGCGAGCCGGGGAGCTGTTTTTT. It yields the protein CASSSPSRAGELFF.

This clone came up once. The chain couples TRBV5-1 to TRBJ2-7, with TRBD1 matching over 11 bases. Unmatched junction bases numbered 7, after V lost 4 bases and J lost 4 bases. The CDR3 extends over 15 amino acids. Germline V CDR1 and CDR2: SGHRS, YFSETQ. The CDR3 reads CASSPRTGGVYEQYF. In DNA form, the CDR3 reads TGCGCCAGCAGCCCTCGGACAGGGGGCGTGTACGAGCAGTACTTC.

This clone has only one observation. This chain joins TRBV4-3 and TRBJ2-3; 8 bases are a match to TRBD2. V dropped 1 base and J dropped 0; count of bases not matched to a gene: 3. The CDR3 has 16 amino acids. CDR1 LGHNA and CDR2 YSLEER come from the germline V gene. In DNA, the CDR3 is TGCGCCAGCAGCCAAGCCAGCGGGGGTAGCACAGATACGCAGTATTTT. It specifies CASSQASGGSTDTQYF.

CDR3: CAISTGLASTDTQYF. CDR3 DNA: TGTGCCATCAGTACGGGACTAGCGAGCACAGATACGCAGTATTTT. The V call is TRBV10-3, the J call TRBJ2-3, with 10 bases identical to TRBD2. Germline V gene data show CDR1 as ENHRY and CDR2 as SYGVKD. The CDR3 is 15 amino acids. Germline trimming cut 5 bases from V and 0 bases from J; bases unmatched to any gene: 2.

The DNA for the CDR3 is TGTGCCAGCAGCTTCCGCGCAACTAATGAAAAACTGTTTTTT. The encoded protein is CASSFRATNEKLFF. The V and J genes are TRBV5-6 and TRBJ1-4, with unresolved D. V lost 2 bases and J lost 0, with 5 bases in between. Germline V gene data show CDR1 as SGHDT and CDR2 as YYEEEE. The CDR3 has 14 residues.

The chain uses TRBV2 and TRBJ2-7, with D perhaps TRBD2 (7 bases). The CDR3 runs 11 residues. Per the germline V gene, CDR1 is SNHLY and CDR2 is FYNNEI. V was pared by 9 bases and J by 9 bases, with 15 bases between. The CDR3 sequence: CARGGAVAQYF. The CDR3 DNA reads TGTGCCAGAGGGGGGGCGGTAGCGCAGTACTTC.

This chain joins TRBV3-1 (or the pseudogene TRBV3-2) and TRBJ1-1; 7 nucleotides agree with TRBD1. V gave up 5 bases and J gave up 3 bases; unmatched junction bases: 3. Germline V CDR1 and CDR2: LGHDT, YNNKEL (reference sequence). This CDR3 spans 13 amino acids. The CDR3 sequence: CASSGQGDTEAFF. In nucleotides, the CDR3 is TGTGCCAGCAGCGGTCAGGGGGACACTGAAGCTTTCTTT.

The chain has TRBV5-1 and TRBJ1-3; tentative D call: TRBD1 (5 bases). CDR1 SGHRS and CDR2 YFSETQ come from the germline V gene. This CDR3 comprises 18 residues. With 4 bases removed from V and 0 bases from J, the gap between germline ends came to 20 bases. The CDR3 here is CASSAGQGSSFSGNTIYF. The DNA of the CDR3 is TGCGCCAGCAGCGCTGGTCAGGGCAGCTCCTTCTCTGGAAACACCATATATTTT.

The chain has TRBV18 and TRBJ2-1, with 13 positions matching TRBD2. The J segment lost 10 bases and the V segment lost 6 bases, leaving 9 bases of the junction unmatched. The CDR3 totals 15 residues. CDR1 and CDR2 from the germline V gene are KGHSH and LQKENI. This CDR3 reads CASSPTSGGAWEQFF. CDR3 DNA sequence: TGTGCCAGCTCTCCCACTAGCGGGGGGGCCTGGGAGCAGTTCTTC. Drawing the rest from reference TRBV18 and TRBJ2-1, the complete variable domain is NAGVMQNPRHLVRRRGQEARLRCSPMKGHSHVYWYRQLPEEGLKFMVYLQKENIIDESGMPKERFSAEFPKEGPSILRIQQVVRGDSAAYFCASSPTSGGAWEQFFGPGTRLTVL.